Below, 2 T cell receptor beta chains from the same sample are listed, as sequenced in a study of blood T cell repertoires in COVID-19. TCRdb's table, derived via immunoSEQ multiplex PCR, lists solely in-frame clones and lacks some. Of 200,000 to 250,000 clones in the sample, approximately 86% were seen once. Sequencing used peripheral blood. These receptors were taken from an older woman who had recovered from COVID-19.

The chain combines TRBV11-3 with TRBJ2-1, with 8 bases identical to TRBD2. The CDR3 runs 20 residues. J lost 2 bases, V lost 1 base, and 16 bases had no gene match. The germline V gene has CDR1 SGHNT and CDR2 YENEEA. CDR3 DNA: TGTGCCAGCAGCTTAGGAGGTCGTGTTAGCGGGGCCCGAACCTACAATGAGCAGTTCTTC. Translation gives CASSLGGRVSGARTYNEQFF.

The chain carries TRBV5-4 and TRBJ2-3; 8 bases are shared with TRBD2. The CDR3 has 15 residues. Germline V gene data show CDR1 as SGHNT and CDR2 as YYREEE (reference sequence). After removal of 4 bases from V and 6 bases from J, the junction contained 10 bases not matched to a gene. The CDR3: CASSPGGGAEDTQYF. The CDR3 DNA is TGTGCCAGCAGCCCCGGGGGGGGCGCAGAGGATACGCAGTATTTT. The variable domain in full, with the rest retrieved from reference TRBV5-4 and TRBJ2-3, is ETGVTQSPTHLIKTRGQQVTLRCSSQSGHNTVSWYQQALGQGPQFIFQYYREEENGRGNFPPRFSGLQFPNYSSELNVNALELDDSALYLCASSPGGGAEDTQYFGPGTRLTVL.